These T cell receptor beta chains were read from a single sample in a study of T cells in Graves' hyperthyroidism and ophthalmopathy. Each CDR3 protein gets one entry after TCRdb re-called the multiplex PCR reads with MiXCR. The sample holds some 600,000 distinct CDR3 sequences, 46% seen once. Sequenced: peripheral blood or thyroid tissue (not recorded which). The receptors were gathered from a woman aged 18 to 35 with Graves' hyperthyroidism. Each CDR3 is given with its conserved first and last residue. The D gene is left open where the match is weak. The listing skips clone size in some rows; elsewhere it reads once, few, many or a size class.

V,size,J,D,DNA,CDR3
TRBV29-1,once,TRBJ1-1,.,TGCAGCGTTCATCCGGGGGCGAACACTGAAGCTTTCTTT,CSVHPGANTEAFF
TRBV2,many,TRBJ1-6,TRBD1,TGTGCCAGCAGCTTGAGGACAGGGAATCGGTATTCACCCCTCCACTTT,CASSLRTGNRYSPLHF
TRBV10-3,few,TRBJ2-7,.,TGTGCCATCAGTGATTACAGCCAAAGGTCCTACGAGCAGTACTTC,CAISDYSQRSYEQYF
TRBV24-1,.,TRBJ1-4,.,TGTGCCACCAGTGACGGGGGGGAAAAACTGTTTTTT,CATSDGGEKLFF
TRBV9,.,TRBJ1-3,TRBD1,TGTGCCAGCTTCACAGGGGCTGGAAACACCATATATTTT,CASFTGAGNTIYF
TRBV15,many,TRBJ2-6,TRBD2,TGTGCCACCAGCACGGACGGGAGGTCTGGGGCCAACGTCCTGACTTTC,CATSTDGRSGANVLTF
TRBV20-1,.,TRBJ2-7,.,TGCAGTGCTAGAGGCTTGGGGGTCGAGCAGTACTTC,CSARGLGVEQYF
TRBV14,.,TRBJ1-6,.,TGTGCCAGCAGCCAAGAGGGATTCAGCTCCTATAATTCACCCCTCCACTTT,CASSQEGFSSYNSPLHF
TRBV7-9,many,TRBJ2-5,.,TGTGCCAGCAGCCCGGGACTTAAAGAGACCCAGTACTTC,CASSPGLKETQYF
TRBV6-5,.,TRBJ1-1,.,TGTGCCAGCAATTGGAGGGTGAACACTGAAGCTTTCTTT,CASNWRVNTEAFF
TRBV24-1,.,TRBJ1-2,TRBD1,TGTGCCACCAGTGATCAGGACAGGGGGCACGGCTACACCTTC,CATSDQDRGHGYTF
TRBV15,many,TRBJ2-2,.,TGTGCCACCAGCAGAGACAGGGGGAACACCGGGGAGCTGTTTTTT,CATSRDRGNTGELFF
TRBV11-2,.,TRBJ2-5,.,TGTGCCAGCAGCTTAGATAGCGGCGATAATCAAGAGACCCAGTACTTC,CASSLDSGDNQETQYF
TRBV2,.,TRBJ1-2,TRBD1,TGTGCCAGCACCGGGGGGACAGAGAATAACTATGGCTACACCTTC,CASTGGTENNYGYTF
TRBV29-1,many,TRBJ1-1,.,TGCAGCGTACGGGACGAGGACACTGAAGCTTTCTTT,CSVRDEDTEAFF
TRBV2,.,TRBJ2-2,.,TGTGCCAGCAGTGAAATGAGGGCCGGGGAGCTGTTTTTT,CASSEMRAGELFF
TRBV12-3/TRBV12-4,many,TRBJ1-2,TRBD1,TGTGCCAGCAAGGTCAACAGGGGGTATGGCTACACCTTC,CASKVNRGYGYTF
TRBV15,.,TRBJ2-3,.,TGTGCCACCAGGACGTTCACAGATACGCAGTATTTT,CATRTFTDTQYF
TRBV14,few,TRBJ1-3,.,TGTGCCACGAGACGGGGGTTATCTGGAAACACCATATATTTT,CATRRGLSGNTIYF
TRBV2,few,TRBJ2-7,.,TGTGCCAGCAGCCAAGAGCCGCGCAATGAGCAGTACTTC,CASSQEPRNEQYF